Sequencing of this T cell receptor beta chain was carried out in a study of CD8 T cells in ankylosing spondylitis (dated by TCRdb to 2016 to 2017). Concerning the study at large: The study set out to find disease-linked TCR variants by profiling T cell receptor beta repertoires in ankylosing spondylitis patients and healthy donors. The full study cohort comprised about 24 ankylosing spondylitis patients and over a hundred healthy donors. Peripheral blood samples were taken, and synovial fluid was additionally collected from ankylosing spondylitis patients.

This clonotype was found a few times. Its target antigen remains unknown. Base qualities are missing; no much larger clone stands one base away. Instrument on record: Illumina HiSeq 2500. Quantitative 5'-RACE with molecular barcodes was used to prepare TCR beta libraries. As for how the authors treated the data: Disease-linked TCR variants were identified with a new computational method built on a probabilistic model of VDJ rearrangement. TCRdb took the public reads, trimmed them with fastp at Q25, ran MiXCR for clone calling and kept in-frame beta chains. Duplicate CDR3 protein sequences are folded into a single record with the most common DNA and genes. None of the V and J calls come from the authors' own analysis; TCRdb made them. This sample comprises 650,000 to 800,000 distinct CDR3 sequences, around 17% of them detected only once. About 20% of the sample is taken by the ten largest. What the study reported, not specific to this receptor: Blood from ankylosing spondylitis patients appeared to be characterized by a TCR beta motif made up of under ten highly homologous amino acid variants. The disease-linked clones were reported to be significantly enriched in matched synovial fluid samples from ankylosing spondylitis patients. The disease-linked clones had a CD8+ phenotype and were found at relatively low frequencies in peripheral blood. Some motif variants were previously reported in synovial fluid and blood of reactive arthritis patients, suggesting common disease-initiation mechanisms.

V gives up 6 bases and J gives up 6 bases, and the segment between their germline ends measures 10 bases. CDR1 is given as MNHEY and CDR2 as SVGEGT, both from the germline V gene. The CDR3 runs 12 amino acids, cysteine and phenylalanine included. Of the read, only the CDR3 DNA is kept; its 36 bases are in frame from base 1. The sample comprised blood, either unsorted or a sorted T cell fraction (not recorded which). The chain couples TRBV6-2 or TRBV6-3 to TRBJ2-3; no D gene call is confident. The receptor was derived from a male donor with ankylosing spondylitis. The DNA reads TGTGCCAGCAGCCCTACTTTGGATACGCAGTATTTT. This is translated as CASSPTLDTQYF.